This entry concerns a single T cell receptor beta chain. The CDR3 consists of 17 residues. Germline V CDR1 and CDR2: MGHRA, YSYEKL. V was clipped by 2 bases and J by 0 bases, with 14 bases between them. The assay was immunoSEQ multiplex PCR, and TCRdb's table has in-frame clones only and misses some. The sample consists of some 700,000 clones, 75% to 90% of them appearing once. The sample belongs to a study of shared T cell receptors in the human thymus. The same sample was also used in a study of human thymus T cells. According to that study: Donors were healthy Finnish infants having corrective surgery for congenital heart defects. Thymic and blood repertoires appeared to show biased V and J gene usage.

V gene TRBV4-1 combines with J gene TRBJ2-4; unclear D gene. Sequenced: thymocytes. This sequence originates from a girl less than two years old with a congenital heart defect. The CDR3, as DNA: TGCGCCAGCAGCCAACCCCAACTCTCCCTAGCCAAAAACATTCAGTACTTC. Translation: CASSQPQLSLAKNIQYF.